This paragraph reports one TCR beta chain. Its target antigen remains unknown. No base qualities exist here, and no much larger clone lies one base off it. Profiling of TCR beta VDJ combinations and CDR3 sequences used genomic DNA as the template. An Illumina HiSeq 2000 was used for TCR repertoire sequencing. On the authors' methods: TRBV/TRBJ rearrangement plots, CDR3 size and DJ length profiles, and Simpson's diversity index were used to assess repertoires. Whichever DNA sequence was most abundant in the deep sequencing data was defined as the immunodominant clone. CDR3 amino acid sequences were screened for sharing across subjects and were compared with published repertoires and the VDJdb database. In TCRdb, the public reads were trimmed at Q25 with fastp and aligned with MiXCR, with productive beta chains retained. Rows with a matching CDR3 protein are joined into one entry that keeps the most common DNA and genes. The V and J calls follow TCRdb's processing rather than the paper's. The sample records about 98,000 distinct CDR3 sequences, around two thirds of which are singletons. Together, the top ten hold roughly 60% of the sample.

The patients picked for sequencing were ones in whom flow cytometry had shown an expansion of CD8+CD57+ cells. All patients had severe acquired aplastic anemia diagnosed by International Study of Aplastic Anemia and Agranulocytosis and Camitta criteria. No patient had received any therapy when blood was sampled. TCR repertoires of sorted CD4+ and CD8+ blood T cells from severe aplastic anemia patients and healthy subjects were deep-sequenced in the study. In the USA, patient enrollment took place under clinicaltrials.gov protocols 00001620, 01623167, 00001397, 00071045, 00081523 and 00961064. Ficoll-Paque density gradient centrifugation was used to isolate peripheral blood mononuclear cells. Before DNA was extracted, CD4+ and CD8+ T cells were sorted using either FACS or magnetic beads. The record originates from a study of CD8+CD57+ T cells in acquired aplastic anemia listed by TCRdb under 2018. About the study as a whole: Extracted DNA from sorted CD4+ and CD8+ cells averaged around 3.2 ug, ranging from about 0.19 to 30 ug. CD8+CD57+ expansion was defined as a frequency above the mean frequency observed in healthy subjects. Study-wide findings and limitations: CD8+ Simpson's diversity did not differ significantly between patients and healthy controls (P=0.060). Roughly 30 CD8+ CDR3 sequences were found to be shared between patients and controls, but these sequences appeared to be highly expressed in patients and within the immunodominant clones of the patients.

CDR1 and CDR2, looked up from the germline V gene (reference sequence), are GTSNPN and SVGIG. The V end gives up 2 bases and the J end 3 bases, leaving 8 bases in the junction not matched to a gene. From the cysteine up to the phenylalanine, the CDR3 has a length of 15 residues. Only the CDR3 DNA is retained, 45 bases long and in frame from the first base. This receptor chain uses TRBV30 and TRBJ2-7, with 9 junctional bases fitting TRBD1. The sample was sorted CD4+, CD8+, or CD8+CD57+ T cells (not recorded which) from PBMCs. The clonotype was recovered from a human donor with aplastic anemia. The CDR3 protein: CAWSRLGQGYYEQYF. The nucleotide sequence reads as follows: TGTGCCTGGAGTCGATTGGGACAGGGTTACTACGAGCAGTACTTC.